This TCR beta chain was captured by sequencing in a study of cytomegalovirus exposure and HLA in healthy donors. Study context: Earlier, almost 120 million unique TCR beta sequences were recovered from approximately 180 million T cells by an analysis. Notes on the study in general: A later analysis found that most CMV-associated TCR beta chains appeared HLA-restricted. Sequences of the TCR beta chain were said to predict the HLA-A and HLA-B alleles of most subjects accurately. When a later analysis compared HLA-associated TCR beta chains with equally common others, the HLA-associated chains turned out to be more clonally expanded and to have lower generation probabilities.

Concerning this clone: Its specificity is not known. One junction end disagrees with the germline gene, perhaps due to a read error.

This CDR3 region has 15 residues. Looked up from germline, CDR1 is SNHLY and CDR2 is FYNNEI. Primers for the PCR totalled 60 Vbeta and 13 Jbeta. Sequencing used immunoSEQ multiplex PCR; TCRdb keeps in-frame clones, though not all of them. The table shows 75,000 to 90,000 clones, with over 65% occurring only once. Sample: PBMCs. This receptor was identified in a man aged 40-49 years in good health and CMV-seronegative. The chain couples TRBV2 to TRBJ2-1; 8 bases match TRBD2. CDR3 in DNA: TGTGCCACCAGTGTAGGGGGACTAGTGTTCAATGAGCAGTTCTTC. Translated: CATSVGGLVFNEQFF.